These 21 T cell receptor beta chains came from one sample sequenced in a study of T cells after somatic rescue of genetic block. The data were produced by immunoSEQ multiplex PCR, yet TCRdb's version contains in-frame clones alone and is incomplete. The sample has about 14,000 clones, roughly 72% seen once. The specimen sequenced was peripheral blood mononuclear cells (PBMCs). The origin of the receptors is a boy aged 5-17 years.

The rearrangement uses TRBV10-2 and TRBJ2-7; TRBD1 matches at 9 bases. Unmatched junction bases numbered 12, after V lost 4 bases and J lost 5 bases. Per germline, CDR1 WSHSY and CDR2 SAAADI. The CDR3 extends over 16 amino acids. CDR3 amino acids: CASSAILDRGFNEQYF. The DNA for the CDR3 is TGCGCCAGCAGTGCGATACTCGACAGGGGGTTCAACGAGCAGTACTTC.

A few counts support this clone. The chain recombines TRBV25-1 with TRBJ1-1, with 8 bases fitting TRBD1. Germline V lookup: CDR1 MGHDK, CDR2 SYGVNS. This CDR3 region has 14 residues. Germline trimming cut 2 bases from V and 6 bases from J; bases unmatched to any gene: 5. In DNA, the CDR3 is TGTGCCAGCAGTGAACGGCAGGGGGCCGCTGAAGCTTTCTTT. Translation gives CASSERQGAAEAFF. Complete variable domain (other parts from reference TRBV25-1 and TRBJ1-1): EADIYQTPRYLVIGTGKKITLECSQTMGHDKMYWYQQDPGMELHLIHYSYGVNSTEKGDLSSESTVSRIRTEHFPLTLESARPSHTSQYLCASSERQGAAEAFFGQGTRLTVV.

The chain is built from TRBV28 and TRBJ2-3; D perhaps matches TRBD1 (6 bases). There are 15 residues in the CDR3. Germline V gene data show CDR1 as MDHEN and CDR2 as SYDVKM. Trimming removed 5 bases at V and 3 bases at J, with 15 bases between. The chain's CDR3 is CASSIHPTGTDTQYF. CDR3 DNA: TGTGCCAGCAGTATCCATCCCACAGGGACAGATACGCAGTATTTT.

This chain links TRBV25-1 with TRBJ1-4; 9 bases map to TRBD1. Germline CDR1 and CDR2: MGHDK and SYGVNS. Unmatched junction bases numbered 6, after V lost 6 bases and J lost 1 base. The CDR3 sequence is 16 residues long. This CDR3 is CASSTDRGRTNEKLFF. CDR3 coding DNA: TGTGCCAGCAGCACCGACAGGGGGAGAACTAATGAAAAACTGTTTTTT.

Only one count was recorded for this clone. The chain joins TRBV5-6 to TRBJ1-5, with D possibly TRBD1 on 5 matching bases. The CDR3 runs to 14 residues. V dropped 2 bases and J dropped 5 bases, with 11 bases sitting between them. From germline, CDR1 is SGHDT and CDR2 YYEEEE. The CDR3 DNA follows: TGTGCCAGCAGCTTCGGGGACTCACATCAGCCCCAGCATTTT. This codes for CASSFGDSHQPQHF.

The V gene is TRBV2, the J gene TRBJ2-2, with TRBD1 as a possible D gene (6 bases). Trimming took off 6 bases at V and 6 bases at J, with 11 bases between the two ends. From germline, CDR1 is SNHLY and CDR2 FYNNEI. The CDR3 spans 13 residues. The CDR3 DNA sequence: TGTGCCAGCAGCCCCAACAGGGCCGGGGAGCTGTTTTTT. It is translated as CASSPNRAGELFF.

A remark on this clone: Other DNA sequences within the sample encode an identical CDR3. The chain carries TRBV5-1 and TRBJ1-2, with D uncertain. The V end lost 0 bases, the J end lost 3 bases, and 6 bases lay between the germline ends. CDR1 SGHRS and CDR2 YFSETQ come from the germline V gene. The length of the CDR3 is 13 residues. CDR3 region: CASSLGTYYGYTF. The CDR3 nucleotides are TGCGCCAGCAGCTTGGGGACTTACTATGGCTACACCTTC.

This rearrangement joins TRBV19 to TRBJ2-3; 7 bases map to TRBD1. The CDR3 loop spans 18 amino acids. Per the germline V gene, CDR1 is LNHDA and CDR2 is SQIVND (reference sequence). V lost 4 bases, J lost 1 base, and 14 bases stayed unmatched. The CDR3 region is CASSTDLVRGPGTDTQYF. CDR3 DNA: TGTGCCAGTAGTACTGATCTAGTGAGGGGGCCGGGCACAGATACGCAGTATTTT.

There are a few counts of this clone. The genes are TRBV4-2 and TRBJ2-5; 9 nucleotides line up with TRBD1. The CDR3 contains 14 residues. From germline, CDR1 is LGHNA and CDR2 YNFKEQ. With 4 bases clipped from V and 1 base from J, the junction kept 1 base outside the gene matches. The CDR3 here is CASSLGQGQETQYF. CDR3 DNA sequence: TGTGCCAGCAGCCTGGGACAGGGCCAAGAGACCCAGTACTTC.

This chain joins TRBV5-1 and TRBJ2-7; a possible D gene is TRBD2 (6 bases). This CDR3 is 13 amino acids long. Deletions cut 2 bases from V and 2 bases from J, with 8 bases between. Looked up from germline, CDR1 is SGHRS and CDR2 is YFSETQ. The CDR3 DNA reads TGCGCCAGCAGCTTTAGCGGAACCTACGAGCAGTACTTC. Its protein product is CASSFSGTYEQYF.

V and J are TRBV30 and TRBJ2-7; no firm D call. This CDR3 is 11 amino acids long. The V gene lost 0 bases and the J gene lost 5 bases, with 5 bases spanning the gap. CDR1 is GTSNPN and CDR2 is SVGIG in the germline V gene (reference sequence). Here the CDR3 reads CAWSVRNEQYF. Here the CDR3 DNA reads TGTGCCTGGAGTGTACGGAACGAGCAGTACTTC.

The J gene is TRBJ1-5, the V gene TRBV7-9; TRBD1 agrees at 9 bases. Trimming cost V 5 bases and J 1 base; bases outside gene matches: 9. The CDR3 loop spans 17 amino acids. Germline CDR1 is SEHNR and CDR2 is FQNEAQ (reference sequence). In nucleotides, the CDR3 is TGTGCCAGCAGCCCCGGGACAGGGATTACAAGCAATCAGCCCCAGCATTTT. Amino acids: CASSPGTGITSNQPQHF.

The V gene is TRBV6-5, the J gene TRBJ2-4; D ambiguous. V was trimmed by 4 bases and J by 9 bases, leaving 13 bases between them. Germline CDR1 and CDR2: MNHEY and SVGAGI. There are 13 residues in the CDR3. For the CDR3, the DNA is TGTGCCAGCAGTTCCCAAGATCCGGGCATTCAGTACTTC. Its protein product is CASSSQDPGIQYF.

The V and J genes are TRBV5-1 and TRBJ2-7; TRBD2 matches 8 bases. The CDR3 covers 15 residues. V lost 4 bases, J lost 0 bases, and 6 bases stayed unmatched. Per the germline V gene, CDR1 is SGHRS and CDR2 is YFSETQ. This chain's CDR3 is CASSPGGSVSYEQYF. As DNA, the CDR3 is TGCGCCAGCAGCCCGGGGGGGTCCGTCTCCTACGAGCAGTACTTC.

This clone was seen only once. The CDR3 coding sequence is TGTGCCAGCGGTCTTCGCGAGCAGTACTTC. Translated: CASGLREQYF. V gene TRBV28 combines with J gene TRBJ2-7; D unresolved. This CDR3 has 10 amino acids. V was trimmed by 8 bases and J by 6 bases, leaving 8 bases between them. Germline loops: CDR1 MDHEN, CDR2 SYDVKM.

CDR3 residues: CSVVQGMGTEAFF. Written as DNA, the CDR3 is TGCAGCGTTGTCCAGGGGATGGGGACTGAAGCTTTCTTT. The V gene is TRBV29-1, the J gene TRBJ1-1, with D tentatively TRBD1 (6 bases). V was cut by 4 bases and J by 5 bases, with 14 bases left in between. The CDR3 spans 13 residues. CDR1 is SQVTM, CDR2 ANQGSEA, per germline.

The chain uses TRBV6-1 and TRBJ2-7; TRBD1 agrees at 8 bases. Germline V gene sequence: CDR1 MNHNS, CDR2 SASEGT. This CDR3 comprises 13 residues. After removal of 9 bases from V and 4 bases from J, the junction contained 8 bases not matched to a gene. This chain's CDR3 is CASHSGQGYEQYF. The CDR3 region has the DNA TGTGCCAGTCATAGCGGACAGGGATACGAGCAGTACTTC.

This chain connects TRBV19 to TRBJ2-7; possible D gene TRBD2, 6 bases. The CDR3 covers 16 residues. Trimming shortened V by 5 bases and J by 5 bases, and 22 bases separated the two germline ends. Looked up from germline, CDR1 is LNHDA and CDR2 is SQIVND (reference sequence). The CDR3 region is CASSYSAGSPRDEQYF. CDR3 DNA sequence: TGTGCCAGTAGTTATTCGGCGGGGTCACCACGGGACGAGCAGTACTTC.

This chain connects TRBV18 to TRBJ2-3; tentatively, D is TRBD1 (6 bases). The CDR3 loop spans 15 amino acids. Germline V gene sequence: CDR1 KGHSH, CDR2 LQKENI. Trimming stripped 3 bases from V and 7 bases from J, with 17 bases between. CDR3 in amino acids: CASSPQGWITNTQYF. In DNA form, the CDR3 reads TGTGCCAGCTCACCCCAGGGGTGGATCACGAATACGCAGTATTTT.

This chain connects TRBV19 to TRBJ2-7, with unresolved D. Looked up from germline, CDR1 is LNHDA and CDR2 is SQIVND (reference sequence). The ends were cut back, 3 bases at V and 3 bases at J, with 18 bases in the middle. The CDR3 runs to 16 residues. The CDR3 sequence: CASSIEAGFESYEQYF. The CDR3 DNA reads TGTGCCAGTAGTATCGAGGCCGGGTTTGAGAGCTACGAGCAGTACTTC.

The chain joins TRBV30 to TRBJ2-7, with D perhaps TRBD2 (6 bases). The CDR3 contains 13 residues. Trimming shortened V by 5 bases and J by 3 bases, and 14 bases separated the two germline ends. Germline CDR1 is GTSNPN and CDR2 is SVGIG (reference sequence). CDR3 DNA: TGTGCCTGGGGCGGGACTTCCTTCTACGAGCAGTACTTC. Residues: CAWGGTSFYEQYF.